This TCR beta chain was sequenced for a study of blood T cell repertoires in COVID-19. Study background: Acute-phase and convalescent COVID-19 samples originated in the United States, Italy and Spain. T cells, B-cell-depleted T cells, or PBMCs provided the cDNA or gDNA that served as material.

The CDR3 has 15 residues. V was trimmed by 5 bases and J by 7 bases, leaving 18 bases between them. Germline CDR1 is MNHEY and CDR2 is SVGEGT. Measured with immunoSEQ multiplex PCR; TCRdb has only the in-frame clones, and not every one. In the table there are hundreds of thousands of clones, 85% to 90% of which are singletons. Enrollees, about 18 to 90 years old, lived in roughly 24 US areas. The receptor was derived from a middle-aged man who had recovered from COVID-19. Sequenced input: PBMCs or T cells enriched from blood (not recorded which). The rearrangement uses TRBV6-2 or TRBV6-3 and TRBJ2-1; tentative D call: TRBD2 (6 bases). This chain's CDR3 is CASSTIWDFQNEQFF. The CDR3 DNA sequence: TGTGCCAGCAGTACGATTTGGGACTTCCAAAATGAGCAGTTCTTC.